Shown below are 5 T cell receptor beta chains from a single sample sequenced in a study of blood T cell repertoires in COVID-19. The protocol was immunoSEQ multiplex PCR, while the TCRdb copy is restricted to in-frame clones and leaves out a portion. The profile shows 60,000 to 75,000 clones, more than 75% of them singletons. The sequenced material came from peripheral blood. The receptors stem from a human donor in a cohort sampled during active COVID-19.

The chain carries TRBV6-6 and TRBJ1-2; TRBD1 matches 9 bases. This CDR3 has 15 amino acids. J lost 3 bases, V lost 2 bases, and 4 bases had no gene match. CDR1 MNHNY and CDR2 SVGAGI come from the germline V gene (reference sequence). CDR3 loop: CASSYGTGSDYGYTF. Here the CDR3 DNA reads TGTGCCAGCAGTTACGGGACAGGGAGTGACTATGGCTACACCTTC.

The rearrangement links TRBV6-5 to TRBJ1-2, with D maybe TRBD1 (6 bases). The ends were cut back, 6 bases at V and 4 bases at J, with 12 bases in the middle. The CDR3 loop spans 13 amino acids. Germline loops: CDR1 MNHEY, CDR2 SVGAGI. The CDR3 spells CASSLTGTYGYTF. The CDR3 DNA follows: TGTGCCAGCAGCCTGACAGGAACCTATGGCTACACCTTC.

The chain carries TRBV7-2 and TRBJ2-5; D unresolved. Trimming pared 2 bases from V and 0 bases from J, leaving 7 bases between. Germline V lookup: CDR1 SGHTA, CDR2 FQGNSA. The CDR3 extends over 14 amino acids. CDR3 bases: TGTGCCAGCAGCTTATCGGTGTACCAAGAGACCCAGTACTTC. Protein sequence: CASSLSVYQETQYF.

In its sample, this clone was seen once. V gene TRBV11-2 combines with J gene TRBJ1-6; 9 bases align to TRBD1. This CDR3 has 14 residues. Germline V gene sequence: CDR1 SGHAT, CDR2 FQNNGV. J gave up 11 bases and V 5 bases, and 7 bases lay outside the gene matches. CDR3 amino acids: CASSDRDRAPPLHF. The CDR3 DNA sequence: TGTGCCAGCAGCGACCGGGACAGGGCACCACCCCTCCACTTT.

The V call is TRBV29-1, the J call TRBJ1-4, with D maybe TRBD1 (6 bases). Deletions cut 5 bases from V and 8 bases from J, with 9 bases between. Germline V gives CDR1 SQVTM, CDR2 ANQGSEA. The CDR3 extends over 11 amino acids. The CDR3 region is CSVRGGEKLFF. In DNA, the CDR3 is TGCAGCGTTAGGGGGGGGGAAAAACTGTTTTTT.